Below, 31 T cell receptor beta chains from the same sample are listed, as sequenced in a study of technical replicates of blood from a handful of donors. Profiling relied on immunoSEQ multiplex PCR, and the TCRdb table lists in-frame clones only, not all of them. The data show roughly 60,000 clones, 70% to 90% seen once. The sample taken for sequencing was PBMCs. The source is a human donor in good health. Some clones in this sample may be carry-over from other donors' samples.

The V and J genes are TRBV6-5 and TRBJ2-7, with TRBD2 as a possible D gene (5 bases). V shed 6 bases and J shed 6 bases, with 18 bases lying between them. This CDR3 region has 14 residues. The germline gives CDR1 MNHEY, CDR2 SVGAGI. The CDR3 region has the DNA TGTGCCAGCAGGGCATCGGGGATCACACGCGAGCAGTACTTC. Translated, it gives CASRASGITREQYF.

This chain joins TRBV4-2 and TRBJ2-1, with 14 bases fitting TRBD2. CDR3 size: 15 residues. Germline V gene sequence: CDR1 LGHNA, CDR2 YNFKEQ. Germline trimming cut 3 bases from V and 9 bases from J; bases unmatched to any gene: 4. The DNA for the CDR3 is TGTGCCAGCAGCCAGGGACTAGCGGGAGTAGGTGAGCAGTTCTTC. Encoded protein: CASSQGLAGVGEQFF.

CDR3 nucleotide sequence: TGCGCCAGCAGCTTGGGGGGACAGCTAGGAAACACCATATATTTT. Translated, it gives CASSLGGQLGNTIYF. J is TRBJ1-3 and V is TRBV5-1; TRBD1 matches at 7 bases. With 0 bases clipped from V and 4 bases from J, the junction kept 4 bases outside the gene matches. This CDR3 has 15 amino acids. Per germline, CDR1 SGHRS and CDR2 YFSETQ. The full variable domain, with the rest looked up from reference TRBV5-1 and TRBJ1-3, is KAGVTQTPRYLIKTRGQQVTLSCSPISGHRSVSWYQQTPGQGLQFLFEYFSETQRNKGNFPGRFSGRQFSNSRSEMNVSTLELGDSALYLCASSLGGQLGNTIYFGEGSWLTVV.

CDR3 in amino acids: CASSFRNLGGNEQFF. The CDR3 DNA is TGTGCCAGCAGCTTCCGTAATCTGGGGGGTAATGAGCAGTTCTTC. V gene TRBV13 combines with J gene TRBJ2-1; D might be TRBD2 (6 bases). This CDR3 region has 15 residues. CDR1 PRHDT and CDR2 FYEKMQ come from the germline V gene (reference sequence). V lost 3 bases, J lost 7 bases, and 16 bases lay in between.

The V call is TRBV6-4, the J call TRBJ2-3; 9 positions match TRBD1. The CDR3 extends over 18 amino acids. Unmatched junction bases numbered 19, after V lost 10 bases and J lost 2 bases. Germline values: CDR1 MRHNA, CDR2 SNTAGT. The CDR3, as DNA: TGTGCCACCACGACAGGGGGTGTTCTTCGGAGGGTCACAGATACGCAGTATTTT. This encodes CATTTGGVLRRVTDTQYF.

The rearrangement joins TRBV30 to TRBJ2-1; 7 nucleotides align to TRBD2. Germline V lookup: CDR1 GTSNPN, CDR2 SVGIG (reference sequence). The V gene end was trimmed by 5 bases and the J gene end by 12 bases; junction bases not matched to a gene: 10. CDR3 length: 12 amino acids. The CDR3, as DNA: TGTGCCTGGGCAGGAGGGAGGGCCGGGCAGTTCTTC. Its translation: CAWAGGRAGQFF.

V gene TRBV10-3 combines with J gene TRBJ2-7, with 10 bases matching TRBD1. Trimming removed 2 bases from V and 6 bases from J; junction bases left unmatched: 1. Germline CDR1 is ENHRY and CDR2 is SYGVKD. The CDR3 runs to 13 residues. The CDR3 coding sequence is TGTGCCATCAGTGAGGGACAGGGGGGCGAGCAGTACTTC. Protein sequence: CAISEGQGGEQYF.

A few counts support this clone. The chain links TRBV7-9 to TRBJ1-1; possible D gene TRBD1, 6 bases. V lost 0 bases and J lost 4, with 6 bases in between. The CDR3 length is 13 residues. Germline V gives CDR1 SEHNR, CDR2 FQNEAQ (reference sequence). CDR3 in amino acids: CASSLAGATEAFF. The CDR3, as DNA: TGTGCCAGCAGCTTAGCGGGGGCCACTGAAGCTTTCTTT.

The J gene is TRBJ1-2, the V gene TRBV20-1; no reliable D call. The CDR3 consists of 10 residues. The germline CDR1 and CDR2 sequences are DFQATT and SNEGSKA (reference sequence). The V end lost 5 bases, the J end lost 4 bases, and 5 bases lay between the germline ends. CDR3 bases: TGCAGTGCTTACTCCTATGGCTACACCTTC. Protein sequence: CSAYSYGYTF.

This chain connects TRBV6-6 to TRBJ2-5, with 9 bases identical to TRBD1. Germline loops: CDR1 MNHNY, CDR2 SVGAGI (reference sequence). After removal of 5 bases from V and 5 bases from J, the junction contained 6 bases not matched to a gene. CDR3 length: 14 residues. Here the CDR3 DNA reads TGTGCCAGCAGTCGTACAGGGGGCTACGAGACCCAGTACTTC. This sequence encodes CASSRTGGYETQYF.

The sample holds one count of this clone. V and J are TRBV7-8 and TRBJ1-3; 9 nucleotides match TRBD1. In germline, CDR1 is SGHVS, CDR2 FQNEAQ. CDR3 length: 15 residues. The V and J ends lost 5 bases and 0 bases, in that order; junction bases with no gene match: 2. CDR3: CASSRDRVSGNTIYF. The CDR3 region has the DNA TGTGCCAGCAGCCGGGACAGGGTCTCTGGAAACACCATATATTTT.

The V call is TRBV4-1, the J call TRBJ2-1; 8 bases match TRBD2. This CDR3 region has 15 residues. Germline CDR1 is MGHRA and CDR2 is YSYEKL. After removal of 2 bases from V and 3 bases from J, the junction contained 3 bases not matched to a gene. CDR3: CASSQISGDYNEQFF. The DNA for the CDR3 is TGCGCCAGCAGCCAAATTAGCGGGGACTACAATGAGCAGTTCTTC.

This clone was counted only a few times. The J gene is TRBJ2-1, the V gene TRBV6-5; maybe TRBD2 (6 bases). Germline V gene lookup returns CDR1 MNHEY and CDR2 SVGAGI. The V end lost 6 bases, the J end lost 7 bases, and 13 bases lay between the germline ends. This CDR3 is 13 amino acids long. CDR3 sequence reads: CASSPPGVNEQFF. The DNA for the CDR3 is TGTGCCAGCAGCCCCCCGGGGGTGAATGAGCAGTTCTTC.

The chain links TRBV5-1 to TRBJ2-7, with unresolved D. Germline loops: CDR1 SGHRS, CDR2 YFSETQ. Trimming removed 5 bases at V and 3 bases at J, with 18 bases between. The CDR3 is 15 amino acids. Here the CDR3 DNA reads TGCGCCAGCAGTTTTAGCCTACAAACGGACTACGAGCAGTACTTC. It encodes CASSFSLQTDYEQYF.

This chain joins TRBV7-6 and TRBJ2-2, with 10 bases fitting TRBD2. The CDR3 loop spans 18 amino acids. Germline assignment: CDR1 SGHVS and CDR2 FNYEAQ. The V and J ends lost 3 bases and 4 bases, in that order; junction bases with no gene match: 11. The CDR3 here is CASSFSLAGVLSTGELFF. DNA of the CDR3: TGTGCCAGCAGCTTTAGTCTAGCGGGAGTCCTTAGCACCGGGGAGCTGTTTTTT. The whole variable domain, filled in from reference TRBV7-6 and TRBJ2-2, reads GAGVSQSPRYKVTKRGQDVALRCDPISGHVSLYWYRQALGQGPEFLTYFNYEAQQDKSGLPNDRFSAERPEGSISTLTIQRTEQRDSAMYRCASSFSLAGVLSTGELFFGEGSRLTVL.

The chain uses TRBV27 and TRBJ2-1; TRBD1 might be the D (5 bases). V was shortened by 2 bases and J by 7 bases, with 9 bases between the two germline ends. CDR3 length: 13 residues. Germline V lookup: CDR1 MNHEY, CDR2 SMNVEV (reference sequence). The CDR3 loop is CASSLGSGNEQFF. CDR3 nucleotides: TGTGCCAGCAGTTTAGGGTCAGGGAATGAGCAGTTCTTC.

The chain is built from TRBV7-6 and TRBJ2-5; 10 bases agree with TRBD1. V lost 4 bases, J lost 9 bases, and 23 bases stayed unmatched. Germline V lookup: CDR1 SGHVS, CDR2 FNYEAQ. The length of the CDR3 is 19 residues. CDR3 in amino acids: CASSSPSLPGQGRTLAQYF. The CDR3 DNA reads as TGTGCCAGCAGCTCACCGTCTCTTCCGGGACAGGGGCGGACTTTGGCCCAGTACTTC.

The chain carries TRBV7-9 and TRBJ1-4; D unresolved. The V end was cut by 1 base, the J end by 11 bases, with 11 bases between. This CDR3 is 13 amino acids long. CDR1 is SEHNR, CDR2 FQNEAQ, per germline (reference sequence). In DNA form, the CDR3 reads TGTGCCAGCAGCTTAGTCCCGGGTGATAAACTGTTTTTT. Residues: CASSLVPGDKLFF.

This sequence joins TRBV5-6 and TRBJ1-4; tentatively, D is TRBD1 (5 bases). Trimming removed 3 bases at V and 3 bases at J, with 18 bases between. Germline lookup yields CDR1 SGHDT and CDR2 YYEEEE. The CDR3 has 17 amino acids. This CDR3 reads CASSSPGKKGANEKLFF. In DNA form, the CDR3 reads TGTGCCAGCAGCTCTCCCGGTAAAAAAGGGGCTAATGAAAAACTGTTTTTT.

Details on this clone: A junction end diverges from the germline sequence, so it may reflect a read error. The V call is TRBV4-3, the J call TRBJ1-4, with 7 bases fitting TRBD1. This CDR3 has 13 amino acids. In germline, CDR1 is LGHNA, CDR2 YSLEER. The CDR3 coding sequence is TGCGCCAGCAGCCAAGATCGGACAGGTCACTTGAAATTT. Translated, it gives CASSQDRTGHLKF.

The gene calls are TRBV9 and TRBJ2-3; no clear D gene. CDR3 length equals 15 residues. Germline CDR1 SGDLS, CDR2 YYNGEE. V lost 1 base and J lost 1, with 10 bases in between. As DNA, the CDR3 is TGTGCCAGCAGCGTATCCATCACACGCACAGATACGCAGTATTTT. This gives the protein CASSVSITRTDTQYF.

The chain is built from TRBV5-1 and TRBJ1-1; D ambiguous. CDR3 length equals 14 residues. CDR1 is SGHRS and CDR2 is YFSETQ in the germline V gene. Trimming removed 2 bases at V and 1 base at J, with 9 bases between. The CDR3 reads CASSFEGSNTEAFF. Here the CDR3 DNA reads TGCGCCAGCAGCTTTGAGGGTTCGAACACTGAAGCTTTCTTT.

Here the CDR3 reads CASSQGVGEKYF. In DNA form, the CDR3 reads TGTGCCAGCAGTCAGGGGGTGGGAGAAAAGTACTTC. The chain carries TRBV6-6 and TRBJ2-7, with 7 bases identical to TRBD1. Per germline, CDR1 MNHNY and CDR2 SVGAGI (reference sequence). V dropped 5 bases and J dropped 11; count of bases not matched to a gene: 9. The CDR3 has 12 amino acids.

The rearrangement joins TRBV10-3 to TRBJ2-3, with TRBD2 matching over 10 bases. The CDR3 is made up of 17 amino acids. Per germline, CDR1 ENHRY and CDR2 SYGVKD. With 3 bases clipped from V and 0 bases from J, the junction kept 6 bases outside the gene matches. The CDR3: CAISELAGGKSTDTQYF. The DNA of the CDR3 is TGTGCCATCAGTGAATTAGCGGGAGGCAAGAGCACAGATACGCAGTATTTT.

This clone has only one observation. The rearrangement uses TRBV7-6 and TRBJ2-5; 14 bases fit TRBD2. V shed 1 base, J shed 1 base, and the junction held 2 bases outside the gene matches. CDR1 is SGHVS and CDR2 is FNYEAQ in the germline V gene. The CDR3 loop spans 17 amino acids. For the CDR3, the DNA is TGTGCCAGCAGCTTAGTAGGGACTAGCGGGAGCCAAGAGACCCAGTACTTC. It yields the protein CASSLVGTSGSQETQYF.

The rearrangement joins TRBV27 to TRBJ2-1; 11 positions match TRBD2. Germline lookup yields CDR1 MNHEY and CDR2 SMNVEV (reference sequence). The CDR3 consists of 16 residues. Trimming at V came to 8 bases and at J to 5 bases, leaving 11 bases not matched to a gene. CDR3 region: CASSSAGLAGNNEQFF. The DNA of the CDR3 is TGTGCCAGCTCCAGCGCTGGACTAGCGGGTAACAATGAGCAGTTCTTC.

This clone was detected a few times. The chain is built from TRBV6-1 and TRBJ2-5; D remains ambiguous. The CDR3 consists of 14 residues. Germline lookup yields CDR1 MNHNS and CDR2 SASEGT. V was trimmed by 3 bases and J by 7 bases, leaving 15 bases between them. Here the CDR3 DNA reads TGTGCCAGCAGTGAGGTTGCGGAAGCTTGGACCCAGTACTTC. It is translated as CASSEVAEAWTQYF.

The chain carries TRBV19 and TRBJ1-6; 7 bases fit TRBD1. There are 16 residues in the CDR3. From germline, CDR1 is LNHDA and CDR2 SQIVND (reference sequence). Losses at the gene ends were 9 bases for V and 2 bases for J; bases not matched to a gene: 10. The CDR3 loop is CASGATGTAYNSPLHF. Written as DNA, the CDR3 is TGTGCCAGCGGGGCCACCGGGACAGCCTATAATTCACCCCTCCACTTT.

The CDR3 region has the DNA TGTGCCAGCAAACAGGAAAACTATGGCTACACCTTC. It yields the protein CASKQENYGYTF. This chain links TRBV6-5 with TRBJ1-2; D is perhaps TRBD1 (5 bases). With 7 bases removed from V and 2 bases from J, the gap between germline ends came to 8 bases. Germline V gives CDR1 MNHEY, CDR2 SVGAGI. The CDR3 covers 12 residues.

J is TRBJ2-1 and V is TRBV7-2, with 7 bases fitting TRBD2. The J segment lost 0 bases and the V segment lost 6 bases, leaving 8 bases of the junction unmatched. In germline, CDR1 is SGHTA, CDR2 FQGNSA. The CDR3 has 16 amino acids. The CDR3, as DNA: TGTGCCAGCAGTCTGCGGGGGTCCCGCTCCTACAATGAGCAGTTCTTC. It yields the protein CASSLRGSRSYNEQFF.

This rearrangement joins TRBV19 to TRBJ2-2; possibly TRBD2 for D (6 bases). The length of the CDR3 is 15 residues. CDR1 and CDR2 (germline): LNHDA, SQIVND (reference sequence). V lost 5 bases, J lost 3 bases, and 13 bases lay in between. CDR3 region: CASSSQRVDTGELFF. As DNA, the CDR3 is TGTGCCAGTAGTTCCCAGCGGGTGGACACCGGGGAGCTGTTTTTT.